The subject of this entry is one T cell receptor (beta chain). The antigen is unknown. This sample is part of a study of shared clonotypes between healthy human individuals. About the study: Three CD4 naive, three CD4 memory, two CD8 naive and one CD8 memory plate were used per donor.

Germline V lookup: CDR1 LGHNA, CDR2 YSLEER. The germline V and J ends were trimmed by 2 bases and 4 bases, with 12 bases remaining between them. The CDR3 covers 14 residues. Produced via immunoSEQ multiplex PCR; TCRdb's table is partial and in-frame only. The table shows roughly 2 million clones, with approximately 94% occurring only once. Terminally differentiated effector memory CD45RA+ cells were excluded from the naive CD8 cells, which were CD45RO-negative and positively selected for CCR7. Participating donors were healthy, HIV-negative adults free of recent acute infections or vaccinations. Points from the study as a whole: Clonotypes shared by all four donors outscored non-shared clonotypes in generation probability. Shared across a few donors were about 4.8% of the naive CD4 clonotypes.

The source of this sequence is a man younger than 35 in good health. The V and J genes are TRBV4-3 and TRBJ2-7; D gene unclear. The material sequenced was naive CD8+ T cells sorted from blood. CDR3 amino acids: CASSQSVQAYEQYF. In DNA form, the CDR3 reads TGCGCCAGCAGCCAATCCGTCCAGGCTTACGAGCAGTACTTC.